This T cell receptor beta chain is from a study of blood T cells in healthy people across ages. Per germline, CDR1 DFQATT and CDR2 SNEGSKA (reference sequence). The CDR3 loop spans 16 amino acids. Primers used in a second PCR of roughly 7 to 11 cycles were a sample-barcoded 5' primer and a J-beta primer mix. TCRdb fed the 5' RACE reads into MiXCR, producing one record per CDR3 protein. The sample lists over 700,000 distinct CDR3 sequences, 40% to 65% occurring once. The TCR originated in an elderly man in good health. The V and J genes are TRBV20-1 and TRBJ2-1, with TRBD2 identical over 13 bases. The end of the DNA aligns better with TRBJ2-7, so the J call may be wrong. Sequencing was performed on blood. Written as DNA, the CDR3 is TGCAGTGCTAGGGGGACTAGCGGGGCTATTTACAATGAGCAGTACTTC. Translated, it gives CSARGTSGAIYNEQYF.